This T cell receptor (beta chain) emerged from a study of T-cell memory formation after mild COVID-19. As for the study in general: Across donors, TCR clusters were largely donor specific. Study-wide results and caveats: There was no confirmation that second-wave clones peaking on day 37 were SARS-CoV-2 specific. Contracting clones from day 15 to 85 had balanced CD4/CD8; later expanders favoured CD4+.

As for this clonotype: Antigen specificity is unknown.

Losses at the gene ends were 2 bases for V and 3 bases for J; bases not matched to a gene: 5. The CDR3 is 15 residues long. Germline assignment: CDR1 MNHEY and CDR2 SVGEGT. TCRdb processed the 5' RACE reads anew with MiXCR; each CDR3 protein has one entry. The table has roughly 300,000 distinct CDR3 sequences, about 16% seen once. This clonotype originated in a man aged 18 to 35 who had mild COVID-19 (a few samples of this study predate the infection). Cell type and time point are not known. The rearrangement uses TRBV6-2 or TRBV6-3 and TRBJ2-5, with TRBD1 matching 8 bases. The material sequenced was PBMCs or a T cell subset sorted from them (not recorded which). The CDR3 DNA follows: TGTGCCAGCAGTTACCCCAGGACAGGGAAAGAGACCCAGTACTTC. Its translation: CASSYPRTGKETQYF.